Included here is one T cell receptor (beta chain) sequence, with context. No antigen is known for it. Data came from immunoSEQ multiplex PCR; TCRdb stores just in-frame clones and leaves some out. The sample records approximately 50,000 clones, roughly 80% being singletons. Noted time point: pretreatment peripheral blood. Germline V CDR1 and CDR2: MNHNS, SASEGT. Trimming shortened V by 3 bases and J by 2 bases, and 8 bases separated the two germline ends. The CDR3 runs 14 residues. The sample comes from a study of PD-L1 blockade in urothelial cancer. The overall study: When patients started atezolizumab around 2014, it was given at 1,200 mg intravenously every 3 weeks. Analyzed time points were 3 weeks (second dose) and 6 weeks after therapy began.

General study points: At the 3-week point, tumor-associated blood clones expanded more in durable-benefit patients.

The sequence derives from a man between 65 and 80 years old with urothelial cancer. The chain recombines TRBV6-1 with TRBJ1-5; D is undetermined. The sequenced sample was PBMCs, obtained around atezolizumab (anti-PD-L1) treatment. This CDR3 is CASSELVGNQPQHF. The DNA of the CDR3 is TGTGCCAGCAGTGAGCTAGTGGGCAATCAGCCCCAGCATTTT.